These 2 T cell receptor beta chains were all obtained from the same sample, sequenced in a study of T cells after yellow fever vaccination. TCRdb re-called the 5' RACE reads through MiXCR, storing one row per CDR3 protein. The table records 200,000 to 250,000 distinct CDR3 sequences, 3% to 4% of them present only once. This specimen was CD4+ T cells sorted from PBMCs, taken 10 days after the yellow fever booster vaccination. The receptors were gathered from a man younger than 35 who received the YFV17D yellow fever vaccine.

There are many counts of this clonotype. This chain connects TRBV7-2 to TRBJ1-2; no definite D call. This CDR3 contains 14 residues. With 2 bases removed from V and 6 bases from J, the gap between germline ends came to 13 bases. CDR1 and CDR2 from the germline V gene are SGHTA and FQGNSA. The CDR3 loop reads CASSLSPFGDGYTF. In nucleotides, the CDR3 is TGTGCCAGCAGCTTATCACCCTTTGGCGATGGCTACACCTTC.

The chain employs TRBV20-1 and TRBJ2-5; the D gene is possibly TRBD2 (5 bases). The CDR3 has 15 amino acids. Germline lookup yields CDR1 DFQATT and CDR2 SNEGSKA (reference sequence). V shed 5 bases and J shed 5 bases, with 21 bases lying between them. CDR3 sequence: CSAGRLGGLEETQYF. CDR3 in DNA: TGCAGTGCTGGACGTCTTGGAGGCCTCGAGGAGACCCAGTACTTC.